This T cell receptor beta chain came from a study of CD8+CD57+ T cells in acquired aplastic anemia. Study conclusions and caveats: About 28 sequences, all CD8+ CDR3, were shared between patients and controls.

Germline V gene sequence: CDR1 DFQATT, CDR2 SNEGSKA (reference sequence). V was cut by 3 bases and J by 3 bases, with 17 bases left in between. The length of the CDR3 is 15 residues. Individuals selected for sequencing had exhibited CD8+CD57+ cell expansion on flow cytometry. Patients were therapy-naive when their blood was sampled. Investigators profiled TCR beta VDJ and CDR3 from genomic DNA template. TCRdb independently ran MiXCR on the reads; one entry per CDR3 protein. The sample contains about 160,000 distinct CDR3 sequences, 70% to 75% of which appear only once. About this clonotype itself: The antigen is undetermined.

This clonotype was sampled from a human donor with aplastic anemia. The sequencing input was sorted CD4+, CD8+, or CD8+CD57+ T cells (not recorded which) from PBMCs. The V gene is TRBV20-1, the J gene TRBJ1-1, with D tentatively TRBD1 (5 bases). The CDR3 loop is CSASGGSVLDTEAFF. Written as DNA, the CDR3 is TGCAGTGCTAGCGGGGGGTCCGTATTAGACACTGAAGCTTTCTTT.